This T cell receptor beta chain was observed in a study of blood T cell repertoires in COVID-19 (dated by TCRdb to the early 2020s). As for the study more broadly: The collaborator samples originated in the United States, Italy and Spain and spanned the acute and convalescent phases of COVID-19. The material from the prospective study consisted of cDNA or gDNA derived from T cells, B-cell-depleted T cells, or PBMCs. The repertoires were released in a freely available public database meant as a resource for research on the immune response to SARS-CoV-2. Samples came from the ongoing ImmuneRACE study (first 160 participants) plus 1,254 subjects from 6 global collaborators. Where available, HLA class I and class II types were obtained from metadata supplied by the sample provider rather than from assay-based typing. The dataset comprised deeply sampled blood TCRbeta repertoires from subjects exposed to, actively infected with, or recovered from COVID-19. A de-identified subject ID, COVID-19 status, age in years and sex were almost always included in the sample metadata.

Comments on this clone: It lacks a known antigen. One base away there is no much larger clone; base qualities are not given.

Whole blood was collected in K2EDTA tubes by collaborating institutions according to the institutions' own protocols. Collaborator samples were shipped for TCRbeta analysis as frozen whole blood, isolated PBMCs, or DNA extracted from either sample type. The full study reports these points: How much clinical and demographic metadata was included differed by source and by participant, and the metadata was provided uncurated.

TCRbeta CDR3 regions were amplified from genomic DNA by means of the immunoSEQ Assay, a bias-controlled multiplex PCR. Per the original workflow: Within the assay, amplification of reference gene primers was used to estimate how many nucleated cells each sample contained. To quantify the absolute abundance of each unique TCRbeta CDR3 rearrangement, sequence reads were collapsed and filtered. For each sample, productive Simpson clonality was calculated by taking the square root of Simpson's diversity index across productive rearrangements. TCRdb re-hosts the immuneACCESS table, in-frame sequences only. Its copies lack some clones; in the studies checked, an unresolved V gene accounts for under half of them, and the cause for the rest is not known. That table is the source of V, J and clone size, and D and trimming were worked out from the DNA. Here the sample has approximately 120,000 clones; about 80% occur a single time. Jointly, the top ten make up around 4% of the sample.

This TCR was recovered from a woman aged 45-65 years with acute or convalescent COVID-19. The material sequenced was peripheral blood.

The CDR3 here reads CASSRPAGGPHNEQFF. The DNA sequence is given as TGTGCCAGTAGTCGCCCAGCGGGAGGGCCTCACAATGAGCAGTTCTTC. Recombination linked TRBV19 to TRBJ2-1, and 10 junctional nucleotides match TRBD2. Based on the germline V gene (reference sequence), the CDR1 and CDR2 sequences are LNHDA and SQIVND. Counted from cysteine to phenylalanine, this CDR3 has 16 amino acids. Only the CDR3 DNA stays, 48 bases, in frame from base 1. Trimming accounts for 5 bases at V and 5 bases at J, while the number of junction bases matched to no gene is 9.